These 3 T cell receptor beta chains share one sample of origin, sequenced in a study of blood T cell repertoires in COVID-19. Repertoires were generated with immunoSEQ multiplex PCR, while TCRdb's copy carries only in-frame clones and drops some. The sample lists hundreds of thousands of clones, around nine tenths occurring once. Sequencing was performed on PBMCs or T cells enriched from blood (not recorded which). Every receptor here comes from a middle-aged man who had recovered from COVID-19.

The gene calls are TRBV29-1 and TRBJ2-1; 7 bases are a match to TRBD1. The ends lost 7 bases at V and 4 bases at J; junction bases unmatched: 13. Germline V gene sequence: CDR1 SQVTM, CDR2 ANQGSEA. The CDR3 runs to 15 residues. The CDR3, as DNA: TGCAGCGCACCTTTGGGACAGACCCTATACAATGAGCAGTTCTTC. Amino acids: CSAPLGQTLYNEQFF.

This chain connects TRBV14 to TRBJ2-1, with D possibly being TRBD1 (6 bases). Trimming took off 1 base at V and 12 bases at J, with 16 bases between the two ends. Germline assignment: CDR1 SGHDN and CDR2 FVKESK. This CDR3 comprises 14 residues. CDR3 in DNA: TGTGCCAGCAGCCAAGGGGGTTTACAGGGTGCGCAGTTCTTC. It specifies CASSQGGLQGAQFF. Looking up the rest from reference TRBV14 and TRBJ2-1 gives the full variable domain: EAGVTQFPSHSVIEKGQTVTLRCDPISGHDNLYWYRRVMGKEIKFLLHFVKESKQDESGMPNNRFLAERTGGTYSTLKVQPAELEDSGVYFCASSQGGLQGAQFFGPGTRLTVL.

This clone came up once. V and J are TRBV27 and TRBJ1-6, with no clear D. The CDR3 contains 19 residues. V lost 2 bases, J lost 4 bases, and 21 bases lay in between. Germline V gives CDR1 MNHEY, CDR2 SMNVEV (reference sequence). CDR3 sequence reads: CASSLSPMEKGWYNSPLHF. The CDR3 coding sequence is TGTGCCAGCAGTTTAAGCCCCATGGAGAAAGGATGGTATAATTCACCCCTCCACTTT.